This TCR beta chain originates from a study of glioma-infiltrating T cells. Of note for this clonotype: Mismatch with germline at one junction end may stem from a read error.

Using RNA template, CDR3s of TCR alpha and beta were amplified with iRepertoire arm-PCR. TCRdb recomputed calls from the multiplex PCR reads with MiXCR, one row per CDR3 protein. The table shows about 180,000 distinct CDR3 sequences, with around 40% occurring only once. CDR1 and CDR2 (germline): LNHNV, YYDKDF (reference sequence). The CDR3 loop spans 14 amino acids. The receptor comes from a human donor with low-grade glioma or glioblastoma, undergoing nonglioma brain surgery, or in good health (not recorded which). The rearrangement links TRBV15 to TRBJ2-1; maybe TRBD2 (5 bases). Sequenced sample: glioma tissue, nonneoplastic brain tissue, or PBMCs (not recorded which). Here the CDR3 reads CATSTTRGNNGQFF. CDR3 DNA: TGTGCCACCAGCACTACCCGGGGTAACAATGGGCAGTTCTTC.